The sequence of this T cell receptor (beta chain) was determined in a study of CD8+ T cells in alopecia areata (dated by TCRdb to the late 2010s). Study-wide context: The study used high-throughput TCRbeta sequencing to examine T cell clonal expansion in alopecia areata, in both the C3H/HeJ mouse model and human patients. Clonality in the scalp was compared among normal scalp (n=4), patchy alopecia areata scalp (n=8), and alopecia totalis/universalis scalp (n=8). On the human side, TCRbeta sequencing was run on scalp tissue and on sorted CD4+ and CD8+ peripheral blood T cells from healthy controls and from alopecia areata patients with either patchy or totalis/universalis disease. Amplification of TCRbeta CDR3 regions was done by immunoSEQ multiplex PCR using 35 Vbeta forward primers and 13 Jbeta reverse primers. RNA came from the PAXgene miRNA kit for fixed scalp, the miRNeasy kit for PBMCs, and the RNeasy kit for mouse skin.

The receptor library was made with the immunoSEQ multiplex PCR assay. RNA was extracted from all samples and reverse transcribed into cDNA, which served as template for TCR sequencing. SuperScript III was used to make first-strand cDNA, primed with a 2:1 mix of oligo-dT and random hexamers. A synthetic immune receptor repertoire was used to assess amplification bias, and residual bias was removed computationally. In the paper's pipeline: Raw reads were preprocessed to remove errors, and CDR3 was defined according to IMGT conventions as the region from the conserved cysteine to phenylalanine. Clonality was computed by normalizing Shannon entropy by log2 of the number of productive unique TCRs and subtracting the result from 1. Whether each scalp clone was CD4 or CD8 was inferred by checking scalp TCRbeta sequences against the CD4 and CD8 repertoires from sorted blood. As stored in TCRdb, this immuneACCESS dataset retains in-frame rearrangements with V and J assigned. A fraction of the clones does not appear; measured against another copy, unresolved V genes explain less than half of the discrepancy, and the remainder lacks a known reason. Clone size and V and J calls were adopted from that table, with D and trimming inferred from the DNA. This sample lists around 150,000 clones; around 57% were detected once. The ten largest clones take up 4.8% of the sample.

This clone turned up a few times. This receptor's antigen is unknown. No base qualities exist here, and no much larger clone lies one base off it. General findings and caveats noted by the study authors: Compared with normal scalp, lesional scalp, particularly in alopecia totalis/universalis, had higher clonality and more expanded CD8+ clones, which suggests antigenic drive. Unlike mouse skin, where gammadelta T cells dominate, normal human skin contains resident alphabeta T cells that get sequenced too, which complicates analysis of the scalp TCR repertoire. Shared TCR sequences between patients were less evident than in mice, which may be partly attributable to HLA diversity in the patient population.

The CDR3 measures 16 amino acids from cysteine to phenylalanine. The only DNA kept is the CDR3, 48 bases in frame from the first base. Germline trimming amounts to 1 base on V and 0 bases on J, with 0 as the count of junction bases outside the gene matches. CDR1 and CDR2, looked up from the germline V gene, are KGHSH and LQKENI. PBMCs were isolated by density centrifugation and stained for CD3, CD4 and CD8, and CD4+ and CD8+ T cells were sorted on a FACSAria. Scalp biopsies and blood samples were provided by unaffected controls. The sequence was collected from a human donor in good health. The sequence links TRBV18 to TRBJ1-4; TRBD1 fits 9 bases in the junction. Specimen: CD4+ T cells sorted from blood. The bases read TGTGCCAGCTCACCACGGACAGGGGCAACTAATGAAAAACTGTTTTTT. This yields the protein CASSPRTGATNEKLFF.